The clone carrying this T cell receptor beta chain was counted once. This CDR3 comprises 13 residues. Trimming stripped 10 bases from V and 4 bases from J, with 16 bases between. Germline values: CDR1 ENHRY, CDR2 SYGVKD. Sequenced by immunoSEQ multiplex PCR; TCRdb stores in-frame clones only, minus some. The sample holds around 300,000 clones, approximately 90% seen once. These data originate in a study of blood T cell repertoires in COVID-19. Overall study: Sample material is recorded as cDNA or gDNA derived from T cells, B-cell-depleted T cells, or PBMCs.

The sequence was collected from a woman aged 30 to 39 with COVID-19, enrolled during active disease. The rearrangement joins TRBV10-3 to TRBJ1-2, with a possible D match to TRBD1 (6 bases). Sequences were obtained from peripheral blood. The CDR3 bases are TGTGCCAACTCCGGGACAAATCTCTATGGCTACACCTTC. Translation gives CANSGTNLYGYTF.